This T cell receptor beta chain was captured by sequencing in a study of glioma-infiltrating T cells after dendritic cell vaccination. Background on the study: The vaccine used monocyte-derived dendritic cells pulsed overnight with autologous tumor lysate.

The protocol was immunoSEQ multiplex PCR, while the TCRdb copy is restricted to in-frame clones and leaves out a portion. The sample records approximately 60,000 clones, roughly 86% being singletons. Between the trimmed V and J ends, which lost 2 bases and 14 bases, there was a span of 10 bases. This CDR3 region has 11 residues. Germline CDR1 MRHNA, CDR2 SNTAGT. Time point reported: after dendritic cell vaccination, including at tumor progression/relapse. This sample comprised blood, obtained after dendritic cell vaccination. The TCR was taken from a human donor with glioblastoma. The chain recombines TRBV6-4 with TRBJ2-1; D is uncertain. CDR3 in amino acids: CASSDGVAEFF. The CDR3 coding sequence is TGTGCCAGCAGTGACGGAGTCGCGGAGTTCTTC.